The subject of this entry is one T cell receptor (beta chain). The antigen it recognizes is unknown. No per-base quality is available; no much larger clone lies one base away. This specimen comes from a study of technical replicates of blood from a few donors (dated by TCRdb to the late 2010s). Looking up the germline V gene yields CDR1 SGDLS and CDR2 YYNGEE. V is trimmed back by 1 base and J by 0 bases, and the junction contains 0 bases that no gene match accounts for. CDR3 length: 15 amino acids, cysteine to phenylalanine. Only the CDR3 DNA stays, 45 bases, in frame from base 1. Receptor libraries were prepared by the immunoSEQ multiplex PCR assay. What TCRdb holds here is the immuneACCESS table cut down to in-frame rearrangements. Part of the clones is not present; checked against another copy, under half of the missing clones reflect an unresolved V gene, and the others are unexplained. The sample data list just over 80,000 clones, and 96% of these were observed just once. The ten largest clonotypes hold under 0.4% of the sample.

Sequenced: T cells isolated from PBMCs. This TCR came from a human donor in good health. In this chain, TRBV9 is recombined with TRBJ2-1, and TRBD2 aligns with 8 junction nucleotides. CDR3 loop: CASSVSGSSYNEQFF. The nucleotide sequence reads TGTGCCAGCAGCGTAAGCGGGAGCTCCTACAATGAGCAGTTCTTC.